This T cell receptor (beta chain) is drawn from a study of OX40 agonist ivuxolimab in advanced cancers. Describing the broader study: Ivuxolimab was a fully human IgG2 agonistic monoclonal antibody targeting the costimulatory receptor OX40 (CD134). Intravenous ivuxolimab was administered to patients every 2 weeks at six dose levels: 0.01, 0.1, 0.3, 1.5, 3 and 10 mg/kg. Of the roughly 50 dose-escalation patients, hepatocellular carcinoma was present in around 19, melanoma in approximately 15, renal cell carcinoma in 9 and head and neck cancer in 9. In the dose-escalation cohort, 82.7% of patients were male, and the mean age was approximately 60 years with a range of roughly 20 to 79. Prior anti-PD-1, anti-PD-L1 or anti-CTLA-4 therapy was permitted, and checkpoint inhibitors had been received by roughly 40% of dose-escalation patients. Partial responses occurred in three dose-escalation patients, of whom one had hepatocellular carcinoma and two had cutaneous melanoma. The point of sequencing TCRbeta in the periphery was to test whether ivuxolimab changed TCR sequence diversity and drove clonal T-cell expansion. The paper covers the monotherapy dose-escalation part of the phase I ivuxolimab trial, which included N of about 50 patients.

Including the terminal cysteine and phenylalanine, the CDR3 comprises 14 residues. The read is trimmed to its CDR3 DNA, 42 bases read in frame from base 1. V is pared back by 7 bases and J by 3 bases, with 12 bases lying between the germline termini. Based on the germline V gene (reference sequence), the CDR1 and CDR2 sequences are MNHNY and SVGAGI. Genomic DNA was extracted from sorted cells for sequencing of the TCRbeta CDR3 region. TCRbeta CDR3 regions were sequenced using the immunoSEQ Assay. TCRdb holds this immuneACCESS table with in-frame rearrangements only. Some clones are missing; in checked studies, unresolved V genes explain under half, and the rest has no known cause. The sample yields tens of thousands of clones; roughly four fifths were counted once. The ten top clones hold roughly 0.66% of the sample. Results and caveats for the whole study, not just this receptor: In partial responders in the 0.1-3.0 mg/kg groups, normalized peripheral clonal expansion was found to be among the lowest, especially among CD8+ T cells. The antigen specificity of the peripheral T cells that underwent clonal expansion was not determined. Low levels of normalized T-cell clonal expansion were also seen in some patients who did not respond. After ivuxolimab, more expanded clones were found on average in CD8+ T cells than in CD4+ T cells. At doses of 0.1 to 3.0 mg/kg, clonal expansion of both CD4+ and CD8+ blood T cells was observed from baseline to week 6.

The trial excluded patients who had a history of autoimmune disease or who were on systemic immunosuppression. In every dose cohort, peripheral blood was drawn for TCR sequencing at baseline, cycle 4 day 1, and cycle 7 day 1. Samples came from an open-label, multicenter, first-in-human phase I dose-escalation trial of ivuxolimab. The trial enrolled adults with locally advanced or metastatic head and neck squamous cell, hepatocellular, melanoma or renal cell carcinoma. Before TCR sequencing, CD4+ T cells and CD8+ T cells from peripheral blood were sorted into separate populations. Worth noting for this clone: Its antigen is currently not known. It has no much larger one-base neighbor in the sample; base qualities were not kept.

The sequences come from CD4+ or CD8+ T cells sorted from blood, collected in a trial of the OX40 agonist ivuxolimab. The clonotype comes from an adult with an advanced solid tumor such as melanoma, head and neck, liver or kidney cancer. The V and J segments used are TRBV6-6 and TRBJ2-2, with no confidently assigned D gene. CDR3 loop: CASTMGRYTGELFF. At the DNA level, the sequence is TGTGCCAGCACTATGGGCCGGTACACCGGGGAGCTGTTTTTT.